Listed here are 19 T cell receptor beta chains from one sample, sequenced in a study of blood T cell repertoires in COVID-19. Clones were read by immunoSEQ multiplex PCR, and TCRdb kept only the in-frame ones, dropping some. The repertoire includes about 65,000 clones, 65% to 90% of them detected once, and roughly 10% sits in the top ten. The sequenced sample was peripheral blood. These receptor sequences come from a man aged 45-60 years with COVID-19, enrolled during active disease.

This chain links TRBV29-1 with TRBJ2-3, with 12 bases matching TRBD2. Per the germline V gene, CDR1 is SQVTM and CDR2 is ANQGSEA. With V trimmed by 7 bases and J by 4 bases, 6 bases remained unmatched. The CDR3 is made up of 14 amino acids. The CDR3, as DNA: TGCAGCGCGGCGAGGACTAGCGGGGCAGATACGCAGTATTTT. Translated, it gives CSAARTSGADTQYF.

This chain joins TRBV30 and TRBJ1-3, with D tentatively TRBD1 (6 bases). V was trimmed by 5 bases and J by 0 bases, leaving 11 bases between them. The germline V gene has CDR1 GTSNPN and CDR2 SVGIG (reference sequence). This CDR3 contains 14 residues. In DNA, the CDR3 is TGTGCCTGGGTAAAGGACAGCTCTGGAAACACCATATATTTT. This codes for CAWVKDSSGNTIYF.

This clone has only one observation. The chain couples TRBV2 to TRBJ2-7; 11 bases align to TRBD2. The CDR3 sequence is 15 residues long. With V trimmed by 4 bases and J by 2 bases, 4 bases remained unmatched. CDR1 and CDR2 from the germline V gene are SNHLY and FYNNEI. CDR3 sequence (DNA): TGTGCCAGCAGTGGCCGACTAGCGGGAACCTACGAGCAGTACTTC. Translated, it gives CASSGRLAGTYEQYF.

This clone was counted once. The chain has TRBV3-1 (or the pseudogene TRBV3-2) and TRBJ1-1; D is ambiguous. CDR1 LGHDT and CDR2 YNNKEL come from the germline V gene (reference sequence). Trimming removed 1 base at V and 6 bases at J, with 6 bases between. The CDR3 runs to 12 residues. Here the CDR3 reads CASSQGGSEAFF. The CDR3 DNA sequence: TGTGCCAGCAGCCAAGGCGGGTCTGAAGCTTTCTTT.

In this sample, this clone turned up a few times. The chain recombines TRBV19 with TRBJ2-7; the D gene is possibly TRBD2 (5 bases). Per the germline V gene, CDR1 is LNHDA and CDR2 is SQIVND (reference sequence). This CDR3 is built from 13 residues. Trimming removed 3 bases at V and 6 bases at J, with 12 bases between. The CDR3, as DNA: TGTGCCAGTAGTATCCAGGATCGGGGCGAGCAGTACTTC. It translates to CASSIQDRGEQYF.

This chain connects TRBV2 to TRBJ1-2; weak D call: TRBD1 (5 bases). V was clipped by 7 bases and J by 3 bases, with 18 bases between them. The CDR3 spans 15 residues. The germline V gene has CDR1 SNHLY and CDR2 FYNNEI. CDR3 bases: TGTGCCAGCAAGGATAGGGCAGGGAAATACTATGGCTACACCTTC. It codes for CASKDRAGKYYGYTF.

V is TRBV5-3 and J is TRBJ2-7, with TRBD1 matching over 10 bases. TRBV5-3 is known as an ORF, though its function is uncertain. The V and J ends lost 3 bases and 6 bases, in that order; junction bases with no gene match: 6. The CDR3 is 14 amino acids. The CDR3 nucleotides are TGTGCCAGAAGCTCATTGACAGGGGGCTGCGAGCAGTACTTC. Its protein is CARSSLTGGCEQYF.

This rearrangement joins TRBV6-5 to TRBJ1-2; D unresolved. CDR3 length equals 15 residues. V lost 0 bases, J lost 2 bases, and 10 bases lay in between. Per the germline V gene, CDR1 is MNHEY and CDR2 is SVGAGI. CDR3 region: CASSYSTGFNYGYTF. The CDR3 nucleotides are TGTGCCAGCAGTTACTCGACTGGCTTCAACTATGGCTACACCTTC.

In DNA, the CDR3 is TGTGCCAGCAGTGATAATTTGGAGGGGTCCAACACTGAAGCTTTCTTT. Translated, it gives CASSDNLEGSNTEAFF. The chain couples TRBV25-1 to TRBJ1-1; a weak D match, TRBD1 (5 bases). This CDR3 is 16 amino acids long. Deletions cut 3 bases from V and 2 bases from J, with 16 bases between. Germline V gene sequence: CDR1 MGHDK, CDR2 SYGVNS.

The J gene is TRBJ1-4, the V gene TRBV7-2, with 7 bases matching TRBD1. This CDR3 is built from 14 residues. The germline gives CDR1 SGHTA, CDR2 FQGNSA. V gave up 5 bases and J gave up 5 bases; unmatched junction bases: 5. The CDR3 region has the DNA TGTGCCAGCAGCAAAACGGGACAGAATGAAAAACTGTTTTTT. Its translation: CASSKTGQNEKLFF.

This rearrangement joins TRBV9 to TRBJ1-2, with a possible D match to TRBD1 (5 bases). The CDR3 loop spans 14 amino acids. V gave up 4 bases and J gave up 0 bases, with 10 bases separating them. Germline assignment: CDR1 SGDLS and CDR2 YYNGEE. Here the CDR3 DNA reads TGTGCCAGCAGCCCGGACATCTCTAACTATGGCTACACCTTC. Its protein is CASSPDISNYGYTF.

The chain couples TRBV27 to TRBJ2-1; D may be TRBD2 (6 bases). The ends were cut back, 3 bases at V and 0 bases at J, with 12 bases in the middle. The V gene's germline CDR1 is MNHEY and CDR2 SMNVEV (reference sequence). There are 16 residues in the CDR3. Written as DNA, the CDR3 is TGTGCCAGCAGTTTGGGACTCCTCGTCTCCTACAATGAGCAGTTCTTC. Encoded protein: CASSLGLLVSYNEQFF.

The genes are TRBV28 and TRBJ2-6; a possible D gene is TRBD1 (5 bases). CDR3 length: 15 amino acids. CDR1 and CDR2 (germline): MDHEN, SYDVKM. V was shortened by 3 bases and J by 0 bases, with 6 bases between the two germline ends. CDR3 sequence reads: CASSLGLSGANVLTF. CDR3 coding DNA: TGTGCCAGCAGTTTGGGGCTCTCTGGGGCCAACGTCCTGACTTTC.

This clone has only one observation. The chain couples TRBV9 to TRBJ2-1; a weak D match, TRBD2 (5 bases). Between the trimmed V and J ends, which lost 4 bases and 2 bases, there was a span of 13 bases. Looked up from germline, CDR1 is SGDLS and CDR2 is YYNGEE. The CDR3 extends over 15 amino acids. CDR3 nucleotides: TGTGCCAGCAGCCCGGGGTCCCAGCCCTACAATGAGCAGTTCTTC. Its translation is CASSPGSQPYNEQFF.

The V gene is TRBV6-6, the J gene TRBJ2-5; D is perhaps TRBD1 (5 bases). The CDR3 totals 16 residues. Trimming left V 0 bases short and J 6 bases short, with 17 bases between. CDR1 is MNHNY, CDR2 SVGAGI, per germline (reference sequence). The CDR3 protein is CASSYSGAVTRKTQYF. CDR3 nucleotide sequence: TGTGCCAGCAGTTACTCAGGGGCTGTGACAAGAAAGACCCAGTACTTC.

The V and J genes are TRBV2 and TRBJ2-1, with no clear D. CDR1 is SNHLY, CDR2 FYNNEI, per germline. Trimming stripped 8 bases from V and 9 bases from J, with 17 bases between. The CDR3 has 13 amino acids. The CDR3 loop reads CASLSTLRGEQFF. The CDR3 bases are TGTGCCAGCCTGTCGACCCTCCGCGGTGAGCAGTTCTTC.

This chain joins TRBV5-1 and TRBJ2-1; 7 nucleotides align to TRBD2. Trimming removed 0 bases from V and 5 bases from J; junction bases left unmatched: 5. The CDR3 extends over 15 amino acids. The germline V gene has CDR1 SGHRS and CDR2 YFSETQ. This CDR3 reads CASSLVGLVDNEQFF. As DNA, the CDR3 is TGCGCCAGCAGCTTGGTAGGACTAGTCGACAATGAGCAGTTCTTC.

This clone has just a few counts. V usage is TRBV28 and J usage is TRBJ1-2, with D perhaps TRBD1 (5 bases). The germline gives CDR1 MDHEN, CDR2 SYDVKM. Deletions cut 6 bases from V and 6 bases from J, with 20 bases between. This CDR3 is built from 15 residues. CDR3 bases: TGTGCCAGCAGCCAGGACGGATCGGGGGTCAATGGCTACACCTTC. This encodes CASSQDGSGVNGYTF.

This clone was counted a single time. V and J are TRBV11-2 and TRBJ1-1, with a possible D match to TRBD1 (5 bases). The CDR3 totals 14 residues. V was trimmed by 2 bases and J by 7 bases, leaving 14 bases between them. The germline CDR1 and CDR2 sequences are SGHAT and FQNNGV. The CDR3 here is CASSLSWGRREAFF. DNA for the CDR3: TGTGCCAGCAGCTTATCCTGGGGCAGGCGTGAAGCTTTCTTT.